This passage covers 21 T cell receptor beta chains from one sample sequenced in a study of blood T cell repertoires in COVID-19. Clones were sequenced by immunoSEQ multiplex PCR, and TCRdb holds only the in-frame ones, with some missing. The data hold around 98,000 clones, with under 85% observed a single time. Material for sequencing was peripheral blood. The receptors derive from a man aged 65 to 79 with acute or convalescent COVID-19.

This clone is a singleton in its sample. The V and J genes are TRBV29-1 and TRBJ2-5; TRBD1 agrees at 8 bases. This CDR3 has 13 amino acids. CDR1 and CDR2 from the germline V gene are SQVTM and ANQGSEA. Losses at the gene ends were 4 bases for V and 5 bases for J; bases not matched to a gene: 6. The CDR3 is CSVARGLMETQYF. DNA for the CDR3: TGCAGCGTTGCCAGGGGGCTAATGGAGACCCAGTACTTC.

The chain combines TRBV11-2 with TRBJ2-3, with D possibly matching TRBD1 (5 bases). Between the trimmed V and J ends, which lost 7 bases and 5 bases, there was a span of 25 bases. The CDR3 spans 17 residues. Germline V gives CDR1 SGHAT, CDR2 FQNNGV. The CDR3 coding sequence is TGTGCCAGCACCCCTGTGGGTGGGTCAGGGTTAGGAGATACGCAGTATTTT. Translating it yields CASTPVGGSGLGDTQYF.

The chain links TRBV6-2 or TRBV6-3 to TRBJ1-5; D unresolved. The V gene lost 2 bases and the J gene lost 0 bases, with 8 bases spanning the gap. CDR1 is MNHEY and CDR2 is SVGEGT in the germline V gene. This CDR3 is 15 amino acids long. The chain's CDR3 is CASSYAALSNQPQHF. The CDR3 bases are TGTGCCAGCAGTTACGCGGCCCTTAGCAATCAGCCCCAGCATTTT.

The table lists this clone with a few counts. The rearrangement joins TRBV14 to TRBJ1-2; 8 bases fit TRBD1. The CDR3 totals 12 residues. The junction had 3 bases not matched to a gene; V was cut back by 4 bases and J by 8 bases. In germline, CDR1 is SGHDN, CDR2 FVKESK. Here the CDR3 DNA reads TGTGCCAGCAGCCCGGACAGGGCCGGCTACACCTTC. Translation: CASSPDRAGYTF.

The CDR3 DNA sequence: TGCGCCGGCGCTAGCGGGAGGATCGCCTACAATGAGCAGTTCTTC. It specifies CAGASGRIAYNEQFF. The chain combines TRBV10-2 with TRBJ2-1, with 11 positions matching TRBD2. V lost 11 bases, J lost 2 bases, and 8 bases stayed unmatched. Per the germline V gene, CDR1 is WSHSY and CDR2 is SAAADI. The CDR3 is 15 residues long.

The CDR3 sequence is CASSYGVSMRAAYNEQFF. In DNA, the CDR3 is TGTGCCAGCAGCTATGGGGTTTCGATGCGGGCTGCCTACAATGAGCAGTTCTTC. The rearrangement uses TRBV7-2 and TRBJ2-1, with a possible D match to TRBD2 (5 bases). Germline CDR1 and CDR2: SGHTA and FQGNSA. The CDR3 is made up of 18 amino acids. Deletions cut 4 bases from V and 2 bases from J, with 21 bases between.

This clone came up once. The gene calls are TRBV18 and TRBJ1-2; D remains unclear. Trimming cost V 3 bases and J 6 bases, with 11 bases left between them. The CDR3 length is 13 residues. The germline gives CDR1 KGHSH, CDR2 LQKENI. DNA for the CDR3: TGTGCCAGCTCACCCGGGGTCACGGATGGCTACACCTTC. This translates into CASSPGVTDGYTF.

J is TRBJ2-5 and V is TRBV5-1; D gene ambiguous. The germline gives CDR1 SGHRS, CDR2 YFSETQ. V lost 1 base, J lost 5 bases, and 15 bases lay in between. This CDR3 spans 15 amino acids. This CDR3 is CASSLTSAVGETQYF. The CDR3 coding sequence is TGCGCCAGCAGCTTGACCAGTGCGGTTGGGGAGACCCAGTACTTC. The full variable domain, rest sourced from reference TRBV5-1 and TRBJ2-5, is KAGVTQTPRYLIKTRGQQVTLSCSPISGHRSVSWYQQTPGQGLQFLFEYFSETQRNKGNFPGRFSGRQFSNSRSEMNVSTLELGDSALYLCASSLTSAVGETQYFGPGTRLLVL.

V usage is TRBV24-1 and J usage is TRBJ2-1, with 11 positions matching TRBD2. This CDR3 contains 22 residues. V trimming: 3 bases; J trimming: 2 bases; junction bases outside the gene matches: 20. CDR1 and CDR2 (germline): KGHDR, SFDVKD. CDR3 in DNA: TGTGCCACCAGTGATGCTTTCCCTGAGAGACTAGCGGGATTGGGGGCCTACAATGAGCAGTTCTTC. Its translation is CATSDAFPERLAGLGAYNEQFF.

V gene TRBV7-2 combines with J gene TRBJ2-5; 13 positions match TRBD2. The CDR3 runs to 16 residues. The germline V gene has CDR1 SGHTA and CDR2 FQGNSA. With V trimmed by 6 bases and J by 5 bases, 9 bases remained unmatched. DNA for the CDR3: TGTGCCAGCAGTTACCGGACTAGCGGGAGCGGCGAGACCCAGTACTTC. Its translation: CASSYRTSGSGETQYF.

The genes are TRBV6-5 and TRBJ2-7, with 11 bases aligning to TRBD2. The trim removed 10 bases at V and 2 bases at J, leaving 4 bases unmatched. This CDR3 is 13 amino acids long. CDR1 is MNHEY and CDR2 is SVGAGI in the germline V gene. CDR3 coding DNA: TGTGCCATCTCTAGCGGGGGGACCTACGAGCAGTACTTC. Amino acids: CAISSGGTYEQYF.

The chain is built from TRBV4-1 and TRBJ2-7; D is ambiguous. Per the germline V gene, CDR1 is MGHRA and CDR2 is YSYEKL. The CDR3 runs to 15 residues. V was pared by 8 bases and J by 5 bases, with 22 bases between. The CDR3 here is CASQARWQAKNEQYF. The CDR3 coding sequence is TGCGCCAGCCAAGCCCGTTGGCAGGCAAAGAACGAGCAGTACTTC.

The chain uses TRBV28 and TRBJ2-5; perhaps TRBD2 as D (6 bases). Trimming shortened V by 3 bases and J by 5 bases, and 22 bases separated the two germline ends. The V gene's germline CDR1 is MDHEN and CDR2 SYDVKM. The length of the CDR3 is 17 residues. CDR3 sequence (DNA): TGTGCCAGCAGTTTTTATGGGGGAGGTAGATCCCGGGAGACCCAGTACTTC. Translated, it gives CASSFYGGGRSRETQYF.

This clone has a single count. The rearrangement links TRBV6-2 or TRBV6-3 to TRBJ2-3; D remains ambiguous. This CDR3 is built from 12 residues. Trimming stripped 6 bases from V and 6 bases from J, with 10 bases between. Germline CDR1 is MNHEY and CDR2 is SVGEGT. In nucleotides, the CDR3 is TGTGCCAGCAGCCCGACCAGGGATACGCAGTATTTT. Amino acid sequence: CASSPTRDTQYF.

The V and J genes are TRBV5-1 and TRBJ2-5, with D possibly being TRBD2 (5 bases). CDR1 SGHRS and CDR2 YFSETQ come from the germline V gene. The CDR3 has 13 residues. V was pared by 4 bases and J by 5 bases, with 12 bases between. This CDR3 is CASSRGLSETQYF. Written as DNA, the CDR3 is TGCGCCAGCAGCCGTGGACTTTCCGAGACCCAGTACTTC.

The V gene is TRBV19, the J gene TRBJ1-5; possibly TRBD1 for D (6 bases). This CDR3 contains 16 residues. V gave up 3 bases and J gave up 6 bases, with 18 bases separating them. Germline assignment: CDR1 LNHDA and CDR2 SQIVND (reference sequence). Written as DNA, the CDR3 is TGTGCCAGTAGTATCGGGGTCAGGGGCGGTGGTCAGCCCCAGCATTTT. Translated, it gives CASSIGVRGGGQPQHF.

The CDR3 DNA is TGCGCCAGCAGCCAAAGGACAGGGCTATACAATGAGCAGTTCTTC. This sequence encodes CASSQRTGLYNEQFF. The chain employs TRBV4-3 and TRBJ2-1, with 8 positions matching TRBD1. J lost 4 bases, V lost 2 bases, and 4 bases had no gene match. Looked up from germline, CDR1 is LGHNA and CDR2 is YSLEER. There are 15 residues in the CDR3.

This clone was recorded once. The V gene is TRBV7-2, the J gene TRBJ2-5, with D possibly matching TRBD1 (5 bases). Germline CDR1 SGHTA, CDR2 FQGNSA. Trimming took 5 bases from V and 5 from J, leaving 15 bases between them. This CDR3 is built from 14 residues. The CDR3 region has the DNA TGTGCCAGCAGCCAGGAGCCCAGACAGGAGACCCAGTACTTC. This codes for CASSQEPRQETQYF.

The V call is TRBV5-1, the J call TRBJ1-3; D might be TRBD1 (6 bases). CDR3 length: 15 amino acids. Trimming stripped 4 bases from V and 4 bases from J, with 15 bases between. CDR1 SGHRS and CDR2 YFSETQ come from the germline V gene. The CDR3: CASSLGIDRGNTIYF. As DNA, the CDR3 is TGCGCCAGCAGCCTGGGAATAGACAGGGGAAACACCATATATTTT.

This chain uses TRBV19 with TRBJ1-5, with 8 bases fitting TRBD1. The length of the CDR3 is 15 residues. The junction had 5 bases not matched to a gene; V was cut back by 5 bases and J by 2 bases. Germline V lookup: CDR1 LNHDA, CDR2 SQIVND (reference sequence). The CDR3 DNA sequence: TGTGCCAGTAGTGTTGACAGGGGTGGCAATCAGCCCCAGCATTTT. Translating it yields CASSVDRGGNQPQHF. Using reference TRBV19 and TRBJ1-5 for the parts outside the CDR3, the full variable domain is DGGITQSPKYLFRKEGQNVTLSCEQNLNHDAMYWYRQDPGQGLRLIYYSQIVNDFQKGDIAEGYSVSREKKESFPLTVTSAQKNPTAFYLCASSVDRGGNQPQHFGDGTRLSIL.

This clone was recorded only once. The chain links TRBV7-8 to TRBJ2-5; possibly TRBD2 for D (6 bases). The CDR3 has 14 amino acids. Germline V CDR1 and CDR2: SGHVS, FQNEAQ. The V end lost 1 base, the J end lost 5 bases, and 11 bases lay between the germline ends. CDR3 region: CASSLVLASETQYF. CDR3 coding DNA: TGTGCCAGCAGCTTAGTGCTAGCGAGTGAGACCCAGTACTTC. The full variable domain, completed using reference TRBV7-8 and TRBJ2-5, is GAGVSQSPRYKVAKRGQDVALRCDPISGHVSLFWYQQALGQGPEFLTYFQNEAQLDKSGLPSDRFFAERPEGSVSTLKIQRTQQEDSAVYLCASSLVLASETQYFGPGTRLLVL.